Listed below are T cell receptor beta chains from one sample, sequenced in a study of blood T cell repertoires in COVID-19. TCRdb keeps only in-frame clones here, not all; method: immunoSEQ multiplex PCR. The sample has approximately 210,000 clones, about 88% seen once. The sample was peripheral blood. These receptor sequences come from a woman in her 40s who had recovered from COVID-19. Each CDR3 is given with its conserved first and last residue. The D gene is left open where the match is weak. The listing skips clone size in some rows; elsewhere it reads once, few, many or a size class.

j_call: TRBJ2-2; clone_size: NA; d_call: TRBD1; v_call: TRBV18; cdr3_length: 15; cdr3_aa: CASQGTDSNTGELFF; cdr3_nt: TGTGCCAGCCAGGGGACAGACTCGAACACCGGGGAGCTGTTTTTT
j_call: TRBJ2-1; clone_size: NA; d_call: NA; v_call: TRBV27; cdr3_length: 14; cdr3_aa: CASSSGTTYNEQFF; cdr3_nt: TGTGCCAGCAGTTCCGGGACAACCTACAATGAGCAGTTCTTC
j_call: TRBJ2-7; clone_size: NA; d_call: TRBD2; v_call: TRBV3-1/TRBV3-2; cdr3_length: 16; cdr3_aa: CASSQVATSGSGEQYF; cdr3_nt: TGTGCCAGCAGCCAAGTTGCGACTAGCGGGAGTGGTGAGCAGTACTTC
j_call: TRBJ1-1; clone_size: NA; d_call: NA; v_call: TRBV5-1; cdr3_length: 14; cdr3_aa: CASSLGGKNTEAFF; cdr3_nt: TGCGCCAGCAGCTTAGGAGGAAAGAACACTGAAGCTTTCTTT
j_call: TRBJ2-1; clone_size: once; d_call: NA; v_call: TRBV18; cdr3_length: 15; cdr3_aa: CASSLQMSSYNEQFF; cdr3_nt: TGTGCCAGCTCACTACAGATGAGCTCCTACAATGAGCAGTTCTTC
j_call: TRBJ2-1; clone_size: NA; d_call: TRBD1; v_call: TRBV29-1; cdr3_length: 14; cdr3_aa: CSLEADRGHNEQFF; cdr3_nt: TGCAGCCTGGAGGCGGACAGGGGGCACAATGAGCAGTTCTTC
j_call: TRBJ2-7; clone_size: NA; d_call: TRBD2; v_call: TRBV6-2/TRBV6-3; cdr3_length: 15; cdr3_aa: CASSQPGTSGNEQYF; cdr3_nt: TGTGCCAGCAGTCAACCCGGGACTAGCGGGAATGAGCAGTACTTC
j_call: TRBJ2-5; clone_size: once; d_call: NA; v_call: TRBV7-2; cdr3_length: 15; cdr3_aa: CASSLAPGNLGTQYF; cdr3_nt: TGTGCCAGCAGCCTAGCCCCAGGAAATCTGGGGACCCAGTACTTC
j_call: TRBJ1-1; clone_size: NA; d_call: TRBD1; v_call: TRBV18; cdr3_length: 16; cdr3_aa: CASSPRQGIRNTEAFF; cdr3_nt: TGTGCCAGCTCACCCAGACAGGGGATCAGGAACACTGAAGCTTTCTTT
j_call: TRBJ2-1; clone_size: NA; d_call: NA; v_call: TRBV12-3/TRBV12-4; cdr3_length: 12; cdr3_aa: CASSLPGILQFF; cdr3_nt: TGTGCCAGCAGTTTACCGGGGATTCTGCAGTTCTTC
j_call: TRBJ1-5; clone_size: NA; d_call: TRBD1; v_call: TRBV6-1; cdr3_length: 20; cdr3_aa: CASSDRTGTGGPYSNQPQHF; cdr3_nt: TGTGCCAGCAGTGACCGAACCGGGACAGGGGGCCCCTATAGCAATCAGCCCCAGCATTTT
j_call: TRBJ1-3; clone_size: once; d_call: TRBD1; v_call: TRBV4-2; cdr3_length: 16; cdr3_aa: CASSQEGQNSGNTIYF; cdr3_nt: TGTGCCAGCAGCCAAGAGGGACAGAACTCTGGAAACACCATATATTTT
j_call: TRBJ1-1; clone_size: NA; d_call: TRBD1; v_call: TRBV11-3; cdr3_length: 13; cdr3_aa: CASSPDRGTEAFF; cdr3_nt: TGTGCCAGCAGCCCAGACAGGGGGACTGAAGCTTTCTTT
j_call: TRBJ1-2; clone_size: NA; d_call: NA; v_call: TRBV5-4; cdr3_length: 12; cdr3_aa: CAGQNGNYGYTF; cdr3_nt: TGTGCCGGGCAGAATGGGAACTATGGCTACACCTTC
j_call: TRBJ2-5; clone_size: NA; d_call: TRBD2; v_call: TRBV27; cdr3_length: 15; cdr3_aa: CASSLAGGPGETQYF; cdr3_nt: TGTGCCAGCAGCCTAGCGGGAGGGCCGGGAGAGACCCAGTACTTC
j_call: TRBJ2-1; clone_size: NA; d_call: TRBD1; v_call: TRBV18; cdr3_length: 19; cdr3_aa: CASSPRARDSYQGGNEQFF; cdr3_nt: TGTGCCAGCTCACCCCGAGCCCGGGACAGCTATCAAGGAGGCAATGAGCAGTTCTTC
j_call: TRBJ2-7; clone_size: NA; d_call: TRBD1; v_call: TRBV7-9; cdr3_length: 15; cdr3_aa: CASSLAGTASYEQYF; cdr3_nt: TGTGCCAGCAGCTTAGCGGGGACAGCCTCCTACGAGCAGTACTTC
j_call: TRBJ2-7; clone_size: NA; d_call: TRBD2; v_call: TRBV27; cdr3_length: 15; cdr3_aa: CASSISLAGEYEQYF; cdr3_nt: TGTGCCAGCAGTATTTCACTAGCGGGAGAATACGAGCAGTACTTC
j_call: TRBJ2-3; clone_size: once; d_call: TRBD2; v_call: TRBV2; cdr3_length: 15; cdr3_aa: CASSEALAGADTQYF; cdr3_nt: TGTGCCAGCAGTGAAGCCCTAGCGGGAGCGGATACGCAGTATTTT
j_call: TRBJ2-7; clone_size: NA; d_call: NA; v_call: TRBV5-4; cdr3_length: 15; cdr3_aa: CASSLSDSLPYEQYF; cdr3_nt: TGTGCCAGCAGCTTGTCGGACAGTCTCCCCTACGAGCAGTACTTC
j_call: TRBJ2-5; clone_size: NA; d_call: TRBD2; v_call: TRBV7-2; cdr3_length: 15; cdr3_aa: CASSFGGRVQETQYF; cdr3_nt: TGTGCCAGCAGTTTTGGCGGGAGGGTCCAAGAGACCCAGTACTTC
j_call: TRBJ2-4; clone_size: once; d_call: TRBD1; v_call: TRBV19; cdr3_length: 17; cdr3_aa: CASSIAPTGTGGNIQYF; cdr3_nt: TGTGCCAGTAGTATCGCCCCGACGGGGACAGGGGGAAACATTCAGTACTTC
j_call: TRBJ1-4; clone_size: NA; d_call: TRBD1; v_call: TRBV30; cdr3_length: 12; cdr3_aa: CASGRGNEKLFF; cdr3_nt: TGTGCCTCGGGCAGGGGGAATGAAAAACTGTTTTTT
j_call: TRBJ1-2; clone_size: NA; d_call: TRBD1; v_call: TRBV5-4; cdr3_length: 14; cdr3_aa: CASSPTGGDYGYTF; cdr3_nt: TGTGCCAGCAGCCCGACAGGGGGCGACTATGGCTACACCTTC
j_call: TRBJ2-3; clone_size: NA; d_call: NA; v_call: TRBV20-1; cdr3_length: 10; cdr3_aa: CSATPNTQYF; cdr3_nt: TGCAGTGCTACCCCCAATACGCAGTATTTT
j_call: TRBJ1-5; clone_size: few; d_call: TRBD1; v_call: TRBV24-1; cdr3_length: 13; cdr3_aa: CATSDRQGGPQHF; cdr3_nt: TGTGCCACCAGTGATCGACAGGGAGGGCCCCAGCATTTT
j_call: TRBJ2-7; clone_size: NA; d_call: TRBD1; v_call: TRBV28; cdr3_length: 14; cdr3_aa: CASSLDRGTYEQYF; cdr3_nt: TGTGCCAGCAGTCTTGACAGGGGGACCTACGAGCAGTACTTC
j_call: TRBJ1-2; clone_size: NA; d_call: NA; v_call: TRBV15; cdr3_length: 14; cdr3_aa: CATSYDSDGDGYTF; cdr3_nt: TGTGCCACCAGTTATGACTCGGACGGGGATGGCTACACCTTC
j_call: TRBJ2-7; clone_size: once; d_call: TRBD2; v_call: TRBV7-2; cdr3_length: 14; cdr3_aa: CASSNSGNSYEQYF; cdr3_nt: TGTGCCAGCAGCAATAGCGGGAACTCCTACGAGCAGTACTTC
j_call: TRBJ2-7; clone_size: few; d_call: NA; v_call: TRBV28; cdr3_length: 16; cdr3_aa: CASSARGPTLSYEQYF; cdr3_nt: TGTGCCAGCAGTGCGCGCGGGCCCACCCTCTCCTACGAGCAGTACTTC
j_call: TRBJ1-1; clone_size: few; d_call: NA; v_call: TRBV28; cdr3_length: 15; cdr3_aa: CASSPNLGGHTEAFF; cdr3_nt: TGTGCCAGCAGTCCCAACCTGGGGGGACACACTGAAGCTTTCTTT
j_call: TRBJ2-1; clone_size: NA; d_call: TRBD2; v_call: TRBV7-2; cdr3_length: 15; cdr3_aa: CASSPLAGALNEQFF; cdr3_nt: TGTGCCAGCAGCCCTCTAGCGGGGGCCTTAAATGAGCAGTTCTTC
j_call: TRBJ1-3; clone_size: NA; d_call: NA; v_call: TRBV5-6; cdr3_length: 14; cdr3_aa: CASSLGSVGNTIYF; cdr3_nt: TGTGCCAGCAGCTTGGGTTCAGTTGGAAACACCATATATTTT
j_call: TRBJ2-3; clone_size: NA; d_call: NA; v_call: TRBV27; cdr3_length: 16; cdr3_aa: CASSLSPGFGTDTQYF; cdr3_nt: TGTGCCAGCAGTTTAAGTCCAGGATTCGGCACAGATACGCAGTATTTT
j_call: TRBJ1-2; clone_size: NA; d_call: NA; v_call: TRBV12-3/TRBV12-4; cdr3_length: 12; cdr3_aa: CASSFAEVGYTF; cdr3_nt: TGTGCCAGCAGTTTCGCTGAGGTTGGCTACACCTTC
j_call: TRBJ2-1; clone_size: NA; d_call: TRBD2; v_call: TRBV30; cdr3_length: 15; cdr3_aa: CAWSEGVAGANEQFF; cdr3_nt: TGTGCCTGGAGCGAGGGGGTAGCGGGAGCCAATGAGCAGTTCTTC
j_call: TRBJ2-2; clone_size: NA; d_call: NA; v_call: TRBV30; cdr3_length: 12; cdr3_aa: CAWKFGGGELFF; cdr3_nt: TGTGCCTGGAAATTCGGTGGCGGGGAGCTGTTTTTT
j_call: TRBJ1-3; clone_size: few; d_call: TRBD1; v_call: TRBV24-1; cdr3_length: 11; cdr3_aa: CATSVTPDRYF; cdr3_nt: TGTGCCACCAGTGTCACACCGGACAGGTATTTT
j_call: TRBJ1-1; clone_size: NA; d_call: NA; v_call: TRBV12-3/TRBV12-4; cdr3_length: 13; cdr3_aa: CASSFDEDTEAFF; cdr3_nt: TGTGCCAGCAGCTTCGACGAGGACACTGAAGCTTTCTTT
j_call: TRBJ2-5; clone_size: NA; d_call: TRBD2; v_call: TRBV9; cdr3_length: 15; cdr3_aa: CASSVVGGPQETQYF; cdr3_nt: TGTGCCAGCAGCGTAGTGGGAGGGCCTCAGGAGACCCAGTACTTC
j_call: TRBJ2-3; clone_size: NA; d_call: TRBD2; v_call: TRBV11-2; cdr3_length: 15; cdr3_aa: CASSLGTSDLGAQYF; cdr3_nt: TGTGCCAGCAGCTTGGGGACTAGCGACCTGGGGGCGCAGTATTTT
j_call: TRBJ2-5; clone_size: NA; d_call: NA; v_call: TRBV19; cdr3_length: 14; cdr3_aa: CASSTGQGVKTQYF; cdr3_nt: TGTGCCAGTAGTACCGGACAAGGCGTAAAGACCCAGTACTTC
j_call: TRBJ1-4; clone_size: NA; d_call: TRBD1; v_call: TRBV2; cdr3_length: 13; cdr3_aa: CASRQGTGEKLFF; cdr3_nt: TGTGCCAGCAGACAGGGGACTGGTGAAAAACTGTTTTTT
j_call: TRBJ1-2; clone_size: NA; d_call: NA; v_call: TRBV28; cdr3_length: 10; cdr3_aa: CACGGPGYTF; cdr3_nt: TGTGCCTGCGGGGGGCCTGGGTACACCTTC
j_call: TRBJ2-7; clone_size: NA; d_call: NA; v_call: TRBV4-2; cdr3_length: 14; cdr3_aa: CASSQVASIYEQYF; cdr3_nt: TGTGCCAGCAGCCAAGTGGCCAGTATCTACGAGCAGTACTTC
j_call: TRBJ2-3; clone_size: NA; d_call: TRBD1; v_call: TRBV18; cdr3_length: 15; cdr3_aa: CASSLDRVTTDTQYF; cdr3_nt: TGTGCCAGCTCTTTAGACAGGGTGACCACAGATACGCAGTATTTT
j_call: TRBJ1-1; clone_size: once; d_call: TRBD1; v_call: TRBV19; cdr3_length: 15; cdr3_aa: CASSTGQASITEAFF; cdr3_nt: TGTGCCAGTAGTACCGGACAGGCCTCAATCACTGAAGCTTTCTTT
j_call: TRBJ1-2; clone_size: NA; d_call: NA; v_call: TRBV27; cdr3_length: 15; cdr3_aa: CASSLRRVTNYGYTF; cdr3_nt: TGTGCCAGCAGTTTAAGGAGGGTCACTAACTATGGCTACACCTTC
j_call: TRBJ1-2; clone_size: NA; d_call: TRBD1; v_call: TRBV3-1/TRBV3-2; cdr3_length: 15; cdr3_aa: CASSQGTGLNYGYTF; cdr3_nt: TGTGCCAGCAGCCAGGGGACAGGGCTTAACTATGGCTACACCTTC
j_call: TRBJ2-1; clone_size: NA; d_call: TRBD2; v_call: TRBV7-9; cdr3_length: 19; cdr3_aa: CASSLGGGLAGTQYNEQFF; cdr3_nt: TGTGCCAGCAGCTTAGGTGGAGGACTAGCGGGAACCCAATACAATGAGCAGTTCTTC
j_call: TRBJ2-1; clone_size: few; d_call: TRBD2; v_call: TRBV5-1; cdr3_length: 17; cdr3_aa: CASSLVLAGDTYNEQFF; cdr3_nt: TGCGCCAGCAGCTTGGTACTTGCGGGAGATACCTACAATGAGCAGTTCTTC
j_call: TRBJ2-2; clone_size: NA; d_call: TRBD2; v_call: TRBV20-1; cdr3_length: 15; cdr3_aa: CSASSNAGAGGELFF; cdr3_nt: TGCAGTGCTAGTTCGAATGCGGGAGCGGGCGGGGAGCTGTTTTTT
j_call: TRBJ2-5; clone_size: NA; d_call: TRBD2; v_call: TRBV12-5; cdr3_length: 13; cdr3_aa: CASGRGGQETQYF; cdr3_nt: TGTGCTAGTGGCCGCGGGGGGCAAGAGACCCAGTACTTC
j_call: TRBJ1-2; clone_size: NA; d_call: NA; v_call: TRBV27; cdr3_length: 13; cdr3_aa: CASIPSGMYGYTF; cdr3_nt: TGTGCCAGCATCCCCTCCGGGATGTATGGCTACACCTTC